This T cell receptor (beta chain) was observed in a study of PD-1 blockade in classical Hodgkin lymphoma. Whole-study findings and limits: Excluded were patients who started nivolumab under 1 year after ASCT, a group that had lower diversity.

V dropped 8 bases and J dropped 8; count of bases not matched to a gene: 7. This CDR3 has 12 amino acids. In germline, CDR1 is MDHEN, CDR2 SYDVKM. As regards this clone: Its specificity is not known.

Only in-frame clones appear in the TCRdb table, and some are missing; sequencing was by immunoSEQ multiplex PCR. Of some 10,000 clones in the sample, 80% were seen once. Autologous stem cell transplantation was followed by relapse in every patient, and brentuximab vedotin exposure varied. Complete response, partial response or progressive disease was recorded as best response. The receptor was isolated from a human donor with classical Hodgkin lymphoma. J is TRBJ1-2 and V is TRBV28, with 8 nucleotides matching TRBD1. The sequences come from peripheral blood mononuclear cells (PBMCs), collected before the second cycle of nivolumab. Written as DNA, the CDR3 is TGTGCCAGCGATCAGGGGGCGCAAGGCTACACCTTC. Protein: CASDQGAQGYTF.